This T cell receptor (beta chain) was identified during a study of T-cell reconstitution after alpha-beta-depleted transplantation in children. This clonotype was observed a handful of times. What it binds is not known. Unique molecular identifiers were used in preparing the TCRbeta library. MiXCR was run by TCRdb on the PCR reads, yielding one entry per CDR3 protein. The sample shows 40,000 to 60,000 distinct CDR3 sequences, about 9% of them seen only once. Study-level results: The study traced high day-60 TCRbeta diversity in some patients to surviving recipient T cells and thymic progenitors. The main origin of T-cell counts and diversity one year after transplant was newly produced T cells. Several hundred rapidly expanded clones from non-depleted graft cells reportedly supplied alpha-beta T cells about two months post-transplant.

This CDR3 has 15 amino acids. Germline V gene sequence: CDR1 MNHEY, CDR2 SMNVEV (reference sequence). J gave up 4 bases and V 6 bases, and 7 bases lay outside the gene matches. This TCR derives from a male patient under 10 years old who had a stem cell transplant for chronic granulomatous disease, so the T cells may come from the graft donor. The genes are TRBV27 and TRBJ2-3; 10 nucleotides align to TRBD2. Sequences were derived from PBMCs, mostly from graft donor cells, sampled 60 days after TCRalphabeta/CD19-depleted stem cell transplant. The CDR3 nucleotides read TGTGCCAGCAGACAAGCGGGGGGGCCGTCAGATACGCAGTATTTT. It translates to CASRQAGGPSDTQYF.